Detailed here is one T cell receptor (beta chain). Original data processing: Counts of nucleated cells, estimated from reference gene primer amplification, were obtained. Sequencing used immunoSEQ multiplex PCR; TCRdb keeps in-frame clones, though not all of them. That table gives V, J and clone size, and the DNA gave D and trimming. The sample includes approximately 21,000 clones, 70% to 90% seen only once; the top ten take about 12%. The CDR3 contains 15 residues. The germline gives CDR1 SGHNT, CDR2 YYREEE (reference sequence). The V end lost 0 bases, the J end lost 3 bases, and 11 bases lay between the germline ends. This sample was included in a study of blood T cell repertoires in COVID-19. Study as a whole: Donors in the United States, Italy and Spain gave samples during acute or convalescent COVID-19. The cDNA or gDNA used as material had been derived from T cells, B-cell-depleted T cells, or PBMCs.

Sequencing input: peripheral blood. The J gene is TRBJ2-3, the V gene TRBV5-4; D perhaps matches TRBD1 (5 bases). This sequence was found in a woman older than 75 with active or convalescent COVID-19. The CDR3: CASSLGGAKTDTQYF. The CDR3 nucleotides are TGTGCCAGCAGCTTGGGGGGCGCGAAGACAGATACGCAGTATTTT.